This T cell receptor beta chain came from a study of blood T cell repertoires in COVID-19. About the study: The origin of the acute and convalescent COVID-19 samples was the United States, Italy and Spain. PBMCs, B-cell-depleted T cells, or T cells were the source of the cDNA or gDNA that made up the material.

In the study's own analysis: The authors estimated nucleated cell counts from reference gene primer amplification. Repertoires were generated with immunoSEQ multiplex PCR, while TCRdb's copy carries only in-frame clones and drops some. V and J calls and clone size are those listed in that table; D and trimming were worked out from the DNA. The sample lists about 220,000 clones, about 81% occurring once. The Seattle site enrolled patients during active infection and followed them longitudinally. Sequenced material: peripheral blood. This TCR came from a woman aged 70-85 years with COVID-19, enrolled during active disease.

Here the CDR3 reads CASSATGIMNTEAFF. CDR3 nucleotides: TGTGCCAGCAGCGCAACAGGAATCATGAACACTGAAGCTTTCTTT. The gene calls are TRBV9 and TRBJ1-1, with D maybe TRBD1 (5 bases). This CDR3 contains 15 residues. Germline V gene sequence: CDR1 SGDLS, CDR2 YYNGEE. The V gene lost 3 bases and the J gene lost 0 bases, with 12 bases spanning the gap.